This T cell receptor beta chain is from a study of shared clonotypes between healthy human individuals. This clone has just a few counts. Using immunoSEQ multiplex PCR, the repertoire was profiled, and TCRdb retains in-frame clones only, with some absent. The sample has roughly 680,000 clones, 72% seen once. The germline V and J ends were trimmed by 6 bases and 7 bases, with 12 bases remaining between them. Germline CDR1 reads SGHAT; CDR2 reads FQDESV (reference sequence). This CDR3 has 13 amino acids. The receptor's source is a woman under 40 in good health. The chain combines TRBV11-1 with TRBJ2-2, with D perhaps matching TRBD1 (6 bases). Sequences were obtained from memory CD4+ T cells sorted from blood. Regarding subset: CD45RA-negative fraction. CDR3 region: CASREQGDGELFF. The DNA for the CDR3 is TGTGCCAGCAGAGAACAGGGAGACGGGGAGCTGTTTTTT.